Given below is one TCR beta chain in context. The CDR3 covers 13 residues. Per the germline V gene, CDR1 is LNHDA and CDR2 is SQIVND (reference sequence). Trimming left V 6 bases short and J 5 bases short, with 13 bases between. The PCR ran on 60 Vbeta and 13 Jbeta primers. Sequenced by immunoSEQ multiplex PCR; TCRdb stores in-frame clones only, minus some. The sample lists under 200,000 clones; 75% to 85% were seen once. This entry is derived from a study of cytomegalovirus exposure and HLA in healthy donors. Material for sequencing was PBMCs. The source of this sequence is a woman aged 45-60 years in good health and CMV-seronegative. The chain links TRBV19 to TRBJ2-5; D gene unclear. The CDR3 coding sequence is TGTGCCAGTAGCGAGGATTATTTGGAGACCCAGTACTTC. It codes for CASSEDYLETQYF.